This paragraph reports one TCR beta chain. Autoimmune disease history or systemic immunosuppression was exclusionary. Data came from immunoSEQ multiplex PCR; TCRdb stores just in-frame clones and leaves some out. The sample contains 49,000 or so clones, roughly 87% of which appear only once. CDR1 GTSNPN and CDR2 SVGIG come from the germline V gene (reference sequence). CDR3 length: 15 residues. V shed 4 bases and J 9 bases; nucleotides not matched to a gene: 15. This sample is part of a study of OX40 agonist ivuxolimab in advanced cancers. This chain joins TRBV30 and TRBJ2-1; TRBD2 aligns across 7 bases. The sequences come from CD4+ or CD8+ T cells sorted from blood, collected in a trial of the OX40 agonist ivuxolimab. The receptor was isolated from an adult with an advanced solid tumor such as melanoma, head and neck, liver or kidney cancer. CDR3 protein: CAWTHLAASSVEQFF. Written as DNA, the CDR3 is TGTGCCTGGACCCATCTAGCGGCTTCGAGTGTTGAGCAGTTCTTC.